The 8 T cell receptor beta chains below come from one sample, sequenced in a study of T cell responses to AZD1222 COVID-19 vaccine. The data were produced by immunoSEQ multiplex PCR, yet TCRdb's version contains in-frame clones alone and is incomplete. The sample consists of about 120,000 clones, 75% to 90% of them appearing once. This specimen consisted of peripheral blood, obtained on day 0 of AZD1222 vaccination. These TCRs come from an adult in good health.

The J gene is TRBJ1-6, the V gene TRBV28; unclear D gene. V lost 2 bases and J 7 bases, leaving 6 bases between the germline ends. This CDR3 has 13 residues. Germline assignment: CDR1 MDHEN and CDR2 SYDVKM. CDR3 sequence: CASSLRVNSPLHF. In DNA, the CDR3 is TGTGCCAGCAGTTTACGGGTGAATTCACCCCTCCACTTT. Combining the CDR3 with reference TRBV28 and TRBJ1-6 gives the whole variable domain DVKVTQSSRYLVKRTGEKVFLECVQDMDHENMFWYRQDPGLGLRLIYFSYDVKMKEKGDIPEGYSVSREKKERFSLILESASTNQTSMYLCASSLRVNSPLHFGNGTRLTVT.

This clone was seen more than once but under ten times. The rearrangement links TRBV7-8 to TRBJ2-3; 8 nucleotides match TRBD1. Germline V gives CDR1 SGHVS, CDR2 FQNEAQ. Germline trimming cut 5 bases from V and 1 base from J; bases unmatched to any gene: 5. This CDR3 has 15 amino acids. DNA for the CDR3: TGTGCCAGCAGCCCGCAGGGGGCGGGCACAGATACGCAGTATTTT. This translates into CASSPQGAGTDTQYF.

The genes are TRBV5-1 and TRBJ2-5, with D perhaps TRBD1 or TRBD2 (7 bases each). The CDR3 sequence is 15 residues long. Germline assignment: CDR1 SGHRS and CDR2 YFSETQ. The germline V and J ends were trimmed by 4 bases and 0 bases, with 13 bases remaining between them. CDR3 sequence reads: CASSISGGDQETQYF. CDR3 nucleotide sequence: TGCGCCAGCAGCATCTCAGGGGGGGACCAAGAGACCCAGTACTTC.

CDR3 coding DNA: TGTGCCAGCAGCTTAGTTACGGGAGCCACAGATACGCAGTATTTT. Its translation: CASSLVTGATDTQYF. The chain joins TRBV7-8 to TRBJ2-3; a possible D gene is TRBD2 (6 bases). The germline V and J ends were trimmed by 1 base and 2 bases, with 10 bases remaining between them. CDR3 size: 15 residues. Germline CDR1 is SGHVS and CDR2 is FQNEAQ.

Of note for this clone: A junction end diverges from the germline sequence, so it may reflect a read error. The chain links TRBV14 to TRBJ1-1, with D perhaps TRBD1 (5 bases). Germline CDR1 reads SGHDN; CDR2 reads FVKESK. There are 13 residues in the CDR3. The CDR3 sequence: CASSKDRNTEAFF. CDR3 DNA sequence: TGTGCCAGCAGCAAAGACAGGAACACTGAAGCTTTCTTT.

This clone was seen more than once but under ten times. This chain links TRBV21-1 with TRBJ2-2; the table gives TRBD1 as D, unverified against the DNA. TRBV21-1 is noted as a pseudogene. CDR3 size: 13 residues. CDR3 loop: CASANQGAGELFF. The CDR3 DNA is TGTGCCAGCGCCAATCAGGGTGCAGGGGAGCTGTTTTTT.

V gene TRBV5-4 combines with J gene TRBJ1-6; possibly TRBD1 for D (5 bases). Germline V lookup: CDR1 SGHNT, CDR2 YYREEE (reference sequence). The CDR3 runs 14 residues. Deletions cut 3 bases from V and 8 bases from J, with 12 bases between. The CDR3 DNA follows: TGTGCCAGCAGCTGGGACTCTGGGGATTCACCCCTCCACTTT. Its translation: CASSWDSGDSPLHF.

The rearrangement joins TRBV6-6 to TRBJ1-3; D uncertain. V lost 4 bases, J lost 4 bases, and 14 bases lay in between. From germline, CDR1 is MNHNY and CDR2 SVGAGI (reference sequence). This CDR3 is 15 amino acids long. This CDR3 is CASSSSGGAGNTIYF. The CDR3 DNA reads TGTGCCAGCAGTTCCTCCGGAGGCGCGGGAAACACCATATATTTT.